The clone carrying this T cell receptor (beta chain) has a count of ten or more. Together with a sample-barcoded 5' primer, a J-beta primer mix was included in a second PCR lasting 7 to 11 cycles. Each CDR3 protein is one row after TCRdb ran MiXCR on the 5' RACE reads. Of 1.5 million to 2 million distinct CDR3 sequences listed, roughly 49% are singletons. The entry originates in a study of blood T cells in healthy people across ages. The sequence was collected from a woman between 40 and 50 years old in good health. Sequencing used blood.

The CDR3 DNA reads TGTGCCAGCAGTCCCGACGAGAAAGATGGCTACACCTTC. It translates to CASSPDEKDGYTF. The genes are TRBV6-1 and TRBJ1-2; no definite D call. Trimming took 5 bases from V and 6 from J, leaving 13 bases between them. CDR1 MNHNS and CDR2 SASEGT come from the germline V gene. This CDR3 is built from 13 residues.